This is a list of T cell receptor beta chains from one sample in a study of blood T cell repertoires in COVID-19. Generated by immunoSEQ multiplex PCR, the TCRdb table keeps only in-frame clones and is missing some. This repertoire shows about 400,000 clones, roughly 86% found once; its top ten account for more than 2%. The sample consisted of PBMCs or T cells enriched from blood (not recorded which). These receptors came from a woman in her 40s with acute COVID-19. Both conserved end residues are trimmed from each CDR3.

v_gene	j_gene	len	CDR3aa
TRBV3-1/TRBV3-2	TRBJ1-5	13	ASSQELGAGQPQH
TRBV29-1	TRBJ2-1	9	SPRGSGEQF
TRBV10-3	TRBJ1-1	11	AISQVVNTEAF
TRBV4-1	TRBJ2-1	10	ASSQAVNEQF
TRBV5-4	TRBJ1-6	13	ASSLDQGINSPLH
TRBV3-1/TRBV3-2	TRBJ1-5	11	ASSLEGSRPQH
TRBV12-5	TRBJ2-7	17	ASGLALSGGQGITYEQY
TRBV29-1	TRBJ1-1	11	SVSLQGNTEAF
TRBV5-1	TRBJ2-1	14	ASSLVGTGDFAEQF
TRBV7-9	TRBJ1-5	15	ASSLVSTDRGYQPQH
TRBV12-3/TRBV12-4	TRBJ1-3	11	ASSLGVGNTIY
TRBV24-1	TRBJ2-3	15	ATSDASGTGGTDTQY
TRBV5-4	TRBJ2-1	13	ASSLGRGDLNEQF
TRBV6-2/TRBV6-3	TRBJ1-1	11	ASSRSGDTEAF
TRBV15	TRBJ1-2	11	ATSREAGYGYT
TRBV3-1/TRBV3-2	TRBJ2-1	13	ASSDIAGGRNEQF
TRBV9	TRBJ2-7	14	ASSPAGGLSSYEQY
TRBV6-1	TRBJ1-5	14	ASSELGGLSNQPQH
TRBV6-1	TRBJ1-5	13	ASSEWTGSNQPQH
TRBV29-1	TRBJ1-1	11	SVHRGGNTEAF
TRBV9	TRBJ1-4	13	ASSVSAATNEKLF
TRBV13	TRBJ1-4	14	ASSLRGPNHNEKLF
TRBV7-8	TRBJ2-1	17	ASSLRAGTSGGVYNEQF
TRBV27	TRBJ2-7	12	ASSLSYRAYEQY
TRBV7-9	TRBJ1-4	12	ASSPVGTNEKLF
TRBV7-8	TRBJ2-7	14	ASSSSGISSSYEQY
TRBV5-4	TRBJ2-3	12	ASSSNRGADTQY
TRBV7-9	TRBJ1-5	15	ASSLGEDRGSSQPQH